This T cell receptor beta chain was identified in a study of human T cells and chemical hapten exposure. The CDR3 sequence is 11 residues long. V was cut by 4 bases and J by 6 bases, with 10 bases left in between. Germline V gene lookup returns CDR1 SQVTM and CDR2 ANQGSEA. The time point: patch test 1, 2 weeks after DPC sensitization. Treatment noted: therapeutic diphenylcyclopropenone sensitization with weekly scalp DPC. Alopecia patients deemed DPC-suitable, aged 18 to 70, excluding pregnancy. This clonotype has ten or more counts. MiXCR was run by TCRdb on the RACE reads, yielding one entry per CDR3 protein. The repertoire consists of around 110,000 distinct CDR3 sequences, with 9.5% to 13% occurring once and the leading ten covering 1.4%.

This clonotype originated in a woman aged 45-65 years with alopecia areata. Some clones in this sample may be carry-over from other donors' samples. The chain couples TRBV29-1 to TRBJ2-7, with D possibly matching TRBD1 (5 bases). Material: whole blood, obtained in connection with sensitization to the hapten diphenylcyclopropenone (DPC). CDR3 protein: CSVARGGEQYF. As DNA, the CDR3 is TGCAGCGTTGCAAGGGGCGGCGAGCAGTACTTC.